The 8 T cell receptor beta chains below come from one sample, sequenced in a study of blood T cell repertoires in COVID-19. Sequencing used immunoSEQ multiplex PCR; TCRdb keeps in-frame clones, though not all of them. The table includes about 68,000 clones, 60% to 80% detected once. The sequenced sample was peripheral blood. These receptor sequences come from a woman aged 60-75 years with acute or convalescent COVID-19.

The V and J genes are TRBV7-8 and TRBJ1-5, with no clear D. Trimming removed 6 bases at V and 4 bases at J, with 16 bases between. The CDR3 covers 15 residues. Looked up from germline, CDR1 is SGHVS and CDR2 is FQNEAQ. The CDR3, as DNA: TGTGCCAGCAGTCCTCGAGGGCAGATTAATCAGCCCCAGCATTTT. The encoded protein is CASSPRGQINQPQHF. Supplemented by reference TRBV7-8 and TRBJ1-5, the full variable domain reads GAGVSQSPRYKVAKRGQDVALRCDPISGHVSLFWYQQALGQGPEFLTYFQNEAQLDKSGLPSDRFFAERPEGSVSTLKIQRTQQEDSAVYLCASSPRGQINQPQHFGDGTRLSIL.

The J gene is TRBJ1-1, the V gene TRBV27, with TRBD1 matching over 7 bases. The CDR3 has 15 residues. V dropped 3 bases and J dropped 0; count of bases not matched to a gene: 4. Germline V gene data show CDR1 as MNHEY and CDR2 as SMNVEV (reference sequence). The CDR3 DNA is TGTGCCAGCAGTTTTAGCGACAGGGTGAACACTGAAGCTTTCTTT. Protein product: CASSFSDRVNTEAFF.

This chain joins TRBV14 and TRBJ2-2; 7 positions match TRBD1. The length of the CDR3 is 17 residues. Germline CDR1 SGHDN, CDR2 FVKESK. V shed 4 bases and J 6 bases; nucleotides not matched to a gene: 14. In DNA form, the CDR3 reads TGTGCCAGCAGCCCCAGACTGGGGGACAGATTCTCCGGGGAGCTGTTTTTT. It codes for CASSPRLGDRFSGELFF.

The chain is built from TRBV9 and TRBJ1-2; 10 positions agree with TRBD1. CDR1 SGDLS and CDR2 YYNGEE come from the germline V gene. CDR3 length equals 15 residues. The trim removed 3 bases at V and 4 bases at J, leaving 6 bases unmatched. CDR3 in DNA: TGTGCCAGCAGCGCCCGACAGGGGGCCACCTATGGCTACACCTTC. This encodes CASSARQGATYGYTF.

The chain carries TRBV27 and TRBJ2-7; D might be TRBD1 (5 bases). Germline lookup yields CDR1 MNHEY and CDR2 SMNVEV (reference sequence). The V gene lost 6 bases and the J gene lost 4 bases, with 13 bases spanning the gap. This CDR3 is 13 amino acids long. As DNA, the CDR3 is TGTGCCAGCAGCCAAATTCAGGGTTACGAGCAGTACTTC. Its translation is CASSQIQGYEQYF.

The table lists this clone with a count of one. Other DNA sequences of this sample code for an identical CDR3. The rearrangement links TRBV12-3 or TRBV12-4 to TRBJ2-7; possibly TRBD2 for D (6 bases). The CDR3 extends over 13 amino acids. Deletions cut 3 bases from V and 3 bases from J, with 9 bases between. The CDR3 sequence is CASSLGGGYEQYF. The CDR3 nucleotides are TGTGCCAGCAGTTTGGGAGGCGGCTACGAGCAGTACTTC.

The chain uses TRBV18 and TRBJ2-1; TRBD2 is a possible D gene (6 bases). Deletions cut 6 bases from V and 8 bases from J, with 20 bases between. Germline lookup yields CDR1 KGHSH and CDR2 LQKENI. The CDR3 contains 15 residues. The CDR3 coding sequence is TGTGCCAGCTCTCTTCGGGACTCCAGTGGGGATGAGCAGTTCTTC. It translates to CASSLRDSSGDEQFF. The full variable domain, rest sourced from reference TRBV18 and TRBJ2-1, is NAGVMQNPRHLVRRRGQEARLRCSPMKGHSHVYWYRQLPEEGLKFMVYLQKENIIDESGMPKERFSAEFPKEGPSILRIQQVVRGDSAAYFCASSLRDSSGDEQFFGPGTRLTVL.

The chain carries TRBV7-3 and TRBJ2-3; TRBD2 matches 9 bases. The CDR3 consists of 15 residues. Per the germline V gene, CDR1 is SGHTA and CDR2 is FQGTGA. Trimming removed 3 bases from V and 3 bases from J; junction bases left unmatched: 4. In DNA, the CDR3 is TGTGCCAGCAGCTTTAGCGGGGGTAAGACAGATACGCAGTATTTT. It encodes CASSFSGGKTDTQYF.